This entry concerns a single T cell receptor (beta chain). This clone was counted once. This receptor's antigen is unknown. Base qualities were left out, and no much larger clone turns up one base away. A second Seattle source provided samples from volunteer blood donors who had recovered from COVID-19. Collaborating institutions collected whole blood in K2EDTA tubes following their own protocols. For TCRbeta analysis, collaborators shipped samples in one of three forms: frozen whole blood, isolated PBMCs, or DNA extracted from either of those sample types. V was cut back by 1 base and J by 4 bases, leaving a gap of 11 bases between them. The CDR1 and CDR2 encoded by the germline V gene are SGHRS and YFSETQ. The CDR3 sequence holds 14 residues, the cysteine and phenylalanine included. Only the CDR3 DNA is retained, 42 bases long and in frame from the first base. The data stem from a study of blood T cell repertoires in COVID-19 (dated by TCRdb to the early 2020s). Regarding the study in general: Samples covering the acute and convalescent phases of COVID-19 were provided by collaborators in the United States, Italy and Spain. The prospective study material was composed of cDNA or gDNA derived from T cells, B-cell-depleted T cells, or PBMCs. Deeply sampled blood TCRbeta repertoires from subjects exposed to, actively infected with, or recovered from COVID-19 were included in the dataset. A freely available public database, intended as a resource for researchers studying the immune response to SARS-CoV-2, is where the repertoires were released. The samples were drawn from the first 160 participants of the ongoing ImmuneRACE study and from over 950 subjects provided by 6 global collaborators. Sample metadata almost always included a de-identified subject ID, COVID-19 status, age in years and sex. HLA class I and class II types, where available, came from metadata supplied by the sample provider rather than from assay-based typing. Findings and caveats that apply to the study as a whole: Clinical and demographic metadata were provided uncurated, with the amount varying by source and participant.

The immunoSEQ Assay, a bias-controlled multiplex PCR, was used to amplify TCRbeta CDR3 regions from genomic DNA. In the source study's methods: The number of nucleated cells in each sample was estimated from the amplification of reference gene primers within the assay. To quantify the absolute abundance of each unique TCRbeta CDR3 rearrangement, sequence reads were collapsed and filtered. For each sample, productive Simpson clonality was calculated as the square root of Simpson's diversity index over productive rearrangements. TCRdb's version of the immuneACCESS table is confined to in-frame rearrangements and falls short of the full clone set. An unresolved V gene accounts for under half of the shortfall where checked; the remainder is of unknown origin. That table supplies the V and J calls and clone size; D and trimming were determined from the DNA. Within this sample are more than 200,000 clones, with 75% to 85% of them counted one time only. About 1.5% of the sample goes to the ten largest clones.

The chain was built from TRBV5-1 and TRBJ2-5; tentative D gene TRBD2, with 5 bases matching. The sequencing sample was made of peripheral blood. The sequence derives from a woman aged 40-49 years who had recovered from COVID-19. The nucleotide sequence reads TGCGCCAGCAGCTTGCGGCTAGCAGCAGAGACCCAGTACTTC. Translated, it reads CASSLRLAAETQYF.